This is a list of T cell receptor beta chains from one sample in a study of blood T cell repertoires in COVID-19. Sequenced by immunoSEQ multiplex PCR; TCRdb stores in-frame clones only, minus some. The repertoire has about 190,000 clones, 89% of them found once; the top ten carry around 7%. The sample consisted of peripheral blood. The receptors derive from a man aged 40-50 years with acute or convalescent COVID-19. CDR3s include the opening cysteine and the closing phenylalanine or tryptophan. D genes are given only for firm matches. Where a row states a size, it is once, few, many or the class of an expanded clone; other rows omit it.

>.|TRBJ1-2|TRBV6-2/TRBV6-3|13|.
TGTGCCAGCAGCCCGGACAGCAGATATGGCTACACCTTC
CASSPDSRYGYTF
>TRBD2|TRBJ2-2|TRBV7-9|15|.
TGTGCCAGCAGCTTGGGACTAGCGAGCACCGGGGAGCTGTTTTTT
CASSLGLASTGELFF
>.|TRBJ1-2|TRBV19|15|.
TGTGCCAGTACCAACAGGTGGGGGGGGAATGGCGGCTACACCTTC
CASTNRWGGNGGYTF
>TRBD2|TRBJ2-1|TRBV7-8|19|.
TGTGCCAGCAGCTTCCCGGCTAGCGGGGGGCCAAGCTCCTACAATGAGCAGTTCTTC
CASSFPASGGPSSYNEQFF
>TRBD2|TRBJ2-7|TRBV7-9|16|once
TGTGCCAGCAGCTTAGCGCTCCTAGCGGGTGGTTACGAGCAGTACTTC
CASSLALLAGGYEQYF
>TRBD1|TRBJ1-4|TRBV3-1/TRBV3-2|15|.
TGTGCCAGCAGCCAAGGGACAGGGGTAGGTGAAAAACTGTTTTTT
CASSQGTGVGEKLFF
>.|TRBJ1-6|TRBV5-6|14|.
TGTGCCAGCAGCTTCGTGGGGAGCAATTCACCCCTCCACTTT
CASSFVGSNSPLHF
>TRBD2|TRBJ2-1|TRBV6-2/TRBV6-3|20|.
TGTGCCAGCAGTTACAATCCGGGACTAGCGGGGGGGAGCTCCTACAATGAGCAGTTCTTC
CASSYNPGLAGGSSYNEQFF
>TRBD2|TRBJ2-3|TRBV10-3|18|.
TGTGCCATCAGTGATCTAGCGGGGGGCGGACGTAGCACAGATACGCAGTATTTT
CAISDLAGGGRSTDTQYF
>.|TRBJ1-2|TRBV10-3|16|.
TGTGCCATCAGTGAGTCCGGCCAGCGGGGAAACTATGGCTACACCTTC
CAISESGQRGNYGYTF
>TRBD2|TRBJ2-3|TRBV19|13|.
TGTGCCAGTAGTCCCCTTTTAGCGGGAACGCAGTATTTT
CASSPLLAGTQYF
>.|TRBJ2-2|TRBV28|16|once
TGTGCCAGCAGTCGAAGGGCGGGGATGAACACCGGGGAGCTGTTTTTT
CASSRRAGMNTGELFF
>TRBD1|TRBJ1-2|TRBV2|15|.
TGTGCCAGCAGCTTATCACAGGGGGCGAACTATGGCTACACCTTC
CASSLSQGANYGYTF
>TRBD2|TRBJ2-7|TRBV14|17|.
TGTGCCAGCAGCCAGGGGCTCCTACGGGGGGGTGAATACGAGCAGTACTTC
CASSQGLLRGGEYEQYF
>.|TRBJ1-1|TRBV5-1|13|once
TGCGCCAGCAGCTTGTACGGAGAGACTGAAGCTTTCTTT
CASSLYGETEAFF
>.|TRBJ2-5|TRBV5-1|14|.
TGCGCCAGCAGCTTGGACAGGGCGGAAAAGACCCAGTACTTC
CASSLDRAEKTQYF
>TRBD1|TRBJ1-2|TRBV27|14|.
TGTGCCAGCACCTACCGGGACAGAACCTATGGCTACACCTTC
CASTYRDRTYGYTF
>TRBD1|TRBJ1-2|TRBV19|15|.
TGTGCCAGTCGGTTCCAGACCGGGACAGGGATTGGCTACACCTTC
CASRFQTGTGIGYTF
>.|TRBJ1-2|TRBV19|13|few
TGTGCCAGTAGTTGGAAGAGGGAAGAGGGCTACACCTTC
CASSWKREEGYTF
>TRBD1|TRBJ1-4|TRBV19|15|.
TGTGCCAGTACCCCAGACAGGGGGCTAGATGAAAAACTGTTTTTT
CASTPDRGLDEKLFF
>TRBD2|TRBJ2-5|TRBV19|15|.
TGTGCCAGTAGTATGATGGGGGGGTACTCAGAGACCCAGTACTTC
CASSMMGGYSETQYF
>.|TRBJ1-3|TRBV19|15|.
TGTGCCAGTACGGGGTCTGCATTGCTTGGAAACACCATATATTTT
CASTGSALLGNTIYF
>.|TRBJ2-3|TRBV4-3|15|.
TGCGCCAGCAGCCAAGGGCAGGATACGACAGATACGCAGTATTTT
CASSQGQDTTDTQYF
>TRBD1|TRBJ1-2|TRBV19|15|.
TGTGCCAGTAGTATAGAAGGACAGGGTAGAAATGGCTACACCTTC
CASSIEGQGRNGYTF
>.|TRBJ1-1|TRBV11-3|13|.
TGTGCCAGCAGCTTAGGGTCCGACAGGCCCGCTTTCTTT
CASSLGSDRPAFF
>TRBD1|TRBJ1-2|TRBV28|16|.
TGTGCCACCTCCCCTTCTCCCCGGGACAGGGGGCATGGCTACACCTTC
CATSPSPRDRGHGYTF
>TRBD1|TRBJ1-5|TRBV12-3/TRBV12-4|13|.
TGTGCCAGCAGGTCAAACAGGGGTCAGCCCCAGCATTTT
CASRSNRGQPQHF
>TRBD1|TRBJ2-3|TRBV28|16|.
TGTGCCAGCAGACCAGACAGGGGTAAGGCCACAGATACGCAGTATTTT
CASRPDRGKATDTQYF
>.|TRBJ2-3|TRBV24-1|15|.
TGTGCCACCAGTGATACCCAACTAGCTCCAGATACGCAGTATTTT
CATSDTQLAPDTQYF
>TRBD2|TRBJ2-5|TRBV6-5|16|.
TGTGCCAGCAGTTTCCTGATAGCGGGGACTGCGGAGACCCAGTACTTC
CASSFLIAGTAETQYF
>.|TRBJ2-1|TRBV9|11|.
TGTGCCAGCAGTTTTAGGGGGGAGCAGTTCTTC
CASSFRGEQFF
>TRBD1|TRBJ1-2|TRBV19|15|.
TGTGCCAGTAGTATAAGACAGGGGAGGGCTAGAGGCTACACCTTC
CASSIRQGRARGYTF
>TRBD1|TRBJ2-1|TRBV7-9|17|.
TGTGCCAGCAGCTATCCGCTAGAGGGGGCCTCCTACAATGAGCAGTTCTTC
CASSYPLEGASYNEQFF
>TRBD2|TRBJ2-2|TRBV6-5|15|.
TGTGCCAGCAGTTACCAGCAGGGAGGGACCGGGGAGCTGTTTTTT
CASSYQQGGTGELFF
>.|TRBJ2-5|TRBV18|12|.
TGTGCCAGCTCCGCCATGAGGGAGACCCAGTACTTC
CASSAMRETQYF
>.|TRBJ2-3|TRBV7-3|15|.
TGTGCCAGCAGCTTAGGCGTGCCGGGGATAGATACGCAGTATTTT
CASSLGVPGIDTQYF
>.|TRBJ1-1|TRBV18|13|.
TGTGCCAGCTCAGCAGGGGTTAGGGCTGAAGCTTTCTTT
CASSAGVRAEAFF
>TRBD2|TRBJ2-3|TRBV4-2|16|.
TGTGCCAGCAGCCAATCCGGGACTAGCGGGGCAGATACGCAGTATTTT
CASSQSGTSGADTQYF
>TRBD1|TRBJ2-2|TRBV4-2|18|.
TGTGCCAGCAGCCAGGTCGTAGGGGGCGCGAGGAACACCGGGGAGCTGTTTTTT
CASSQVVGGARNTGELFF
>TRBD1|TRBJ2-7|TRBV7-9|17|.
TGTGCCAGCAGCTCCAAACCCGGGACAGGGGTTCTGGGGGAGCAGTACTTC
CASSSKPGTGVLGEQYF
>.|TRBJ1-1|TRBV11-2|16|few
TGTGCCAGCAGCTTAGTCAGGGGAAATTTGGGCACTGAAGCTTTCTTT
CASSLVRGNLGTEAFF
>TRBD1|TRBJ2-7|TRBV6-4|16|once
TGTGCCAGCAGTGACCCCCCCCGGGACAGGGGAGAAGAGCAGTACTTC
CASSDPPRDRGEEQYF
>TRBD1|TRBJ2-7|TRBV3-1/TRBV3-2|14|.
TGTGCCAGCAGCCCAGGACAGGGGACCTACGAGCAGTACTTC
CASSPGQGTYEQYF
>TRBD2|TRBJ2-1|TRBV10-3|17|.
TGTGCCATCAGTTTACTAGCGGGGGGACCCTCCTACAATGAGCAGTTCTTC
CAISLLAGGPSYNEQFF
>TRBD1|TRBJ2-7|TRBV9|12|.
TGTGCCAGCAGCGTAACAGGGGTAGAGCAGTACTTC
CASSVTGVEQYF
>.|TRBJ1-1|TRBV6-6|13|.
TGTGCCAGCAGTTTGGGGGGGAACACTGAAGCTTTCTTT
CASSLGGNTEAFF
>.|TRBJ2-2|TRBV3-1/TRBV3-2|15|.
TGTGCCAGCAGCCAAGGGGGGCCTGGTACCGGGGAGCTGTTTTTT
CASSQGGPGTGELFF
>.|TRBJ1-5|TRBV3-1/TRBV3-2|15|few
TGTGCCAGCAGCCAAACCACAGGGAACAATCAGCCCCAGCATTTT
CASSQTTGNNQPQHF
>TRBD2|TRBJ2-3|TRBV7-2|15|.
TGTGCCAGCAGCTTCAGGCGGGGGAGGACAGATACGCAGTATTTT
CASSFRRGRTDTQYF
>.|TRBJ2-3|TRBV7-9|14|.
TGTGCCAGCAGCTTAGTGGGGGGTGCAGATACGCAGTATTTT
CASSLVGGADTQYF
>TRBD1|TRBJ1-1|TRBV12-5|12|once
TGTGCTAGCAGGGGGTCGGGGACTGAAGCTTTCTTT
CASRGSGTEAFF
>TRBD1|TRBJ2-1|TRBV5-5|15|.
TGTGCCAGCAGCTTGGATCGGACAGGGTTCTATGAGCAGTTCTTC
CASSLDRTGFYEQFF
>.|TRBJ1-5|TRBV5-1|15|.
TGCGCCAGCAGCTTGGAGGACTTTAGCAATCAGCCCCAGCATTTT
CASSLEDFSNQPQHF
>TRBD1|TRBJ2-1|TRBV6-5|16|.
TGTGCCAGCAGTTACTCTCGAGGGGGACAGGGGAATGAGCAGTTCTTC
CASSYSRGGQGNEQFF
>.|TRBJ2-2|TRBV5-1|12|.
TGCGCCAGCAATGAGGACACCGGGGAGCTGTTTTTT
CASNEDTGELFF
>TRBD1|TRBJ1-5|TRBV6-5|16|.
TGTGCCAGCAGTTCGCTCAACAGGGGGCGGAATCAGCCCCAGCATTTT
CASSSLNRGRNQPQHF
>.|TRBJ2-3|TRBV11-2|14|.
TGTGCCAGCAGCCTAAGAACTTTCACAGATACGCAGTATTTT
CASSLRTFTDTQYF
>.|TRBJ2-7|TRBV18|16|.
TGTGCCAGCTCACCACCCCACTCGGACAGCTCCTACGAGCAGTACTTC
CASSPPHSDSSYEQYF
>.|TRBJ1-1|TRBV19|11|.
TGTGCCAGTAGTCAGTACACTGAAGCTTTCTTT
CASSQYTEAFF
>.|TRBJ2-5|TRBV4-1|16|.
TGCGCCAGCAGCAAAGAACCCTACAGGCCCCGAGAGACCCAGTACTTC
CASSKEPYRPRETQYF